This T cell receptor beta chain was observed in a study of PD-L1 blockade in urothelial cancer. Overall study context: Researchers found blood samples held a median of around 140,000 T cells.

Each PCR received spiked synthetic TCR analog templates. Measured with immunoSEQ multiplex PCR; TCRdb has only the in-frame clones, and not every one. The sample consists of 50,000 or so clones, more than 80% of them appearing once. Losses at the gene ends were 3 bases for V and 11 bases for J; bases not matched to a gene: 15. The germline CDR1 and CDR2 sequences are SGDLS and YYNGEE. This CDR3 region has 16 residues. Regarding time point: pretreatment peripheral blood. Study observations and caveats: Pretreatment blood TCR clonality under the median forecast improved survival.

Points on this clone: Its antigen is not identified.

The receptor comes from a man aged 50 to 59 with urothelial cancer. The chain uses TRBV9 and TRBJ1-4; TRBD1 aligns across 8 bases. The material was PBMCs, obtained around atezolizumab (anti-PD-L1) treatment. The chain's CDR3 is CASSAGPFRGQVKLFF. CDR3 nucleotides: TGTGCCAGCAGCGCGGGCCCCTTCAGGGGGCAGGTGAAACTGTTTTTT. The whole variable domain, remainder taken from reference TRBV9 and TRBJ1-4, is DSGVTQTPKHLITATGQRVTLRCSPRSGDLSVYWYQQSLDQGLQFLIQYYNGEERAKGNILERFSAQQFPDLHSELNLSSLELGDSALYFCASSAGPFRGQVKLFFGSGTQLSVL.